This is a list of T cell receptor beta chains from one sample in a study of blood T cell repertoires in COVID-19. This table comes from immunoSEQ multiplex PCR, and its TCRdb copy is limited to in-frame clones, with some not included. The profile shows roughly 120,000 clones, about 80% of them singletons. Sequencing used peripheral blood. All receptors come from a man between 65 and 85 years old with active or convalescent COVID-19. Each CDR3 is given with its conserved first and last residue. D genes are given only for firm matches. Clone size is not always given. Where it is, it says once, few, many or a class for expanded clones.

-	few	TRBV6-6	TRBJ1-2	TGTGCCAGCAGAGAAGACGGAGGCGACTATGGCTACACCTTC	CASREDGGDYGYTF
-	-	TRBV2	TRBJ1-4	TGTGCCAGCAGTGAGGGCAGGGCTAATGAAAAACTGTTTTTT	CASSEGRANEKLFF
TRBD1	-	TRBV19	TRBJ2-1	TGTGCCAGTAGATCCCTGGAGGGACAGGGGGCTTGGAATGAGCAGTTCTTC	CASRSLEGQGAWNEQFF
-	once	TRBV7-2	TRBJ1-4	TGTGCCAGCAGCTTTTTCCGGGACATTGGTGAAAAACTGTTTTTT	CASSFFRDIGEKLFF
TRBD1	-	TRBV9	TRBJ2-7	TGTGCCAGCAGCGTTCGGGACAGTAGAACTTACGAGCAGTACTTC	CASSVRDSRTYEQYF
TRBD1	-	TRBV18	TRBJ1-4	TGTGCCAGCTCACCACCGGACAGGGGAGGTGAAAAACTGTTTTTT	CASSPPDRGGEKLFF
-	-	TRBV2	TRBJ1-2	TGTGCCAGCAGTTCAGACAGCCAACCTAGGTATGGCTACACCTTC	CASSSDSQPRYGYTF
TRBD1	-	TRBV19	TRBJ2-2	TGTGCCAGTAGAGACAGGGTCCTCGCCGGGGAGCTGTTTTTT	CASRDRVLAGELFF
-	-	TRBV28	TRBJ1-3	TGTGCCAGCAGTTTGGGGCCAGCCGCTGGAAACACCATATATTTT	CASSLGPAAGNTIYF
-	few	TRBV4-3	TRBJ2-3	TGCGCCAGCAGCGCCCGGGACACCAGCACAGATACGCAGTATTTT	CASSARDTSTDTQYF
-	-	TRBV25-1	TRBJ2-3	TGTGCCAGCAGCCGGGGGGCGATAGATACGCAGTATTTT	CASSRGAIDTQYF
TRBD1	once	TRBV18	TRBJ1-2	TGTGCCAGCTCGCAGGGACAGGACTATGGCTACACCTTC	CASSQGQDYGYTF
-	-	TRBV7-6	TRBJ2-2	TGTGCCAGCAGCTTAGATCAGGCCGGGGAGCTGTTTTTT	CASSLDQAGELFF
-	-	TRBV4-1	TRBJ2-1	TGCGCCAGCAGCCAAGAAATCCGGGTGACTTACAATGAGCAGTTCTTC	CASSQEIRVTYNEQFF
-	-	TRBV2	TRBJ1-2	TGTGCCAGCAGTGAAGCTTTACAATCCTACACCTTC	CASSEALQSYTF
-	-	TRBV19	TRBJ1-2	TGTGCCAGTGCAGACCGGGGGGTAGGATGGGGCTACACCTTC	CASADRGVGWGYTF
-	-	TRBV11-2	TRBJ2-2	TGTGCCAGCAGCTTAGGGACTCCAGACACCGGGGAGCTGTTTTTT	CASSLGTPDTGELFF
TRBD1	-	TRBV6-6	TRBJ1-2	TGTGCCAGCAGCCCCGGGGACAGCTATGGCTACACCTTC	CASSPGDSYGYTF
TRBD1	few	TRBV7-3	TRBJ2-5	TGTGCCAGCAGCTTAACTTCGGACAGGGGAGAGACCCAGTACTTC	CASSLTSDRGETQYF
-	-	TRBV6-5	TRBJ1-5	TGTGCCAGCAGCCCGGACAGCAAGCGGCCCCAGCATTTT	CASSPDSKRPQHF
TRBD1	-	TRBV2	TRBJ1-5	TGTGCCAGCAGCGGGGGGACAGGGGGAGGATCGGGCAATCAGCCCCAGCATTTT	CASSGGTGGGSGNQPQHF
-	-	TRBV5-1	TRBJ1-2	TGCGCCAGCAGCTTGGATTCGAACTATGGCTACACCTTC	CASSLDSNYGYTF
-	-	TRBV9	TRBJ2-1	TGTGCCAGCAGCTCAACCGACAGGAATGAGCAGTTCTTC	CASSSTDRNEQFF
-	-	TRBV28	TRBJ2-5	TGTGCCAGCAGAGACAGCTTCCAAGAGACCCAGTACTTC	CASRDSFQETQYF
TRBD1	-	TRBV28	TRBJ1-5	TGTGCCAGCAGGACAGGGCTAGGTCAGCCCCAGCATTTT	CASRTGLGQPQHF
TRBD1	once	TRBV7-2	TRBJ2-7	TGTGCCAGCAGCCTCGGGGACAGGGTCAGCGAGCAGTACTTC	CASSLGDRVSEQYF
-	-	TRBV4-2	TRBJ1-5	TGTGCCAGCAGCCAAGAGGGTCTACAGGCCCATCAGCCCCAGCATTTT	CASSQEGLQAHQPQHF
-	-	TRBV13	TRBJ1-6	TGTGCCAGCAGTCTTGACAGCCTACAACGATCACCCCTCCACTTT	CASSLDSLQRSPLHF
TRBD2	once	TRBV7-8	TRBJ2-3	TGTGCCAGCAGCCCGGGACTAGCGAAGTATTTT	CASSPGLAKYF
TRBD1	-	TRBV10-3	TRBJ1-1	TGTGCCATCAGTGGTGACAGGGGGACTGAAGCTTTCTTT	CAISGDRGTEAFF
-	-	TRBV4-3	TRBJ2-1	TGCGCCAGCAGCCAAGATCGGCATGGCAGGCGCTCCTACAATGAGCAGTTCTTC	CASSQDRHGRRSYNEQFF
-	-	TRBV27	TRBJ1-1	TGTGCCAGCAGTTTAGAACGTGCGGGAGGCACTGAAGCTTTCTTT	CASSLERAGGTEAFF
-	few	TRBV7-2	TRBJ2-2	TGTGCCACCAAAAGTGGACTATTAACCGGGGAGCTGTTTTTT	CATKSGLLTGELFF
TRBD1	few	TRBV11-3	TRBJ1-2	TGTGCCAGCAGCTCGGGACAGGCCTACTATGGCTACACCTTC	CASSSGQAYYGYTF
-	once	TRBV7-9	TRBJ1-2	TGTGCCAGCAGCTTAGATAGGGGCTCAGGAGGCTACACCTTC	CASSLDRGSGGYTF
TRBD1	-	TRBV5-1	TRBJ1-5	TGCGCCAGCAGCCTGGACAGGGATAATCAGCCCCAGCATTTT	CASSLDRDNQPQHF
-	-	TRBV19	TRBJ2-7	TGTGCCAGTAGCAGACAGGCAACCGCCTACGAGCAGTACTTC	CASSRQATAYEQYF
-	-	TRBV11-2	TRBJ2-7	TGTGCCAGCAGCTTAATTAGCGGAGAGCAGTACTTC	CASSLISGEQYF
-	-	TRBV4-2	TRBJ1-2	TGTGCCAGCAGCGATCGGGACACGGCGTCGGGGGGCTACACCTTC	CASSDRDTASGGYTF
-	few	TRBV6-2/TRBV6-3	TRBJ2-2	TGTGCCAGCAGTTATCGGGGAATCACCGGGGAGCTGTTTTTT	CASSYRGITGELFF
TRBD2	-	TRBV27	TRBJ2-7	TGTGCCAGCAGTTTATCGATAGCGGGGACGTCCGAGCAGTACTTC	CASSLSIAGTSEQYF
-	-	TRBV28	TRBJ1-1	TGTGCCACCCGCGGGAGGGTCCGGTATACTGAAGCTTTCTTT	CATRGRVRYTEAFF
TRBD1	-	TRBV29-1	TRBJ1-2	TGCAGCGGGAAGGACAGGGGGCAACATGGCTACACCTTC	CSGKDRGQHGYTF
-	few	TRBV6-2/TRBV6-3	TRBJ1-5	TGTGCCAGCAGTTCAGGACAGCTTAATAGCAATCAGCCCCAGCATTTT	CASSSGQLNSNQPQHF
TRBD2	-	TRBV2	TRBJ2-5	TGTGCCAGCAGTGATACGGCTAGCGGGAGGTACCAAGAGACCCAGTACTTC	CASSDTASGRYQETQYF
-	-	TRBV5-1	TRBJ1-6	TGCGCCAGCAGCTTGGAGGAGAGCCGTAATTCACCCCTCCACTTT	CASSLEESRNSPLHF
TRBD1	-	TRBV29-1	TRBJ2-2	TGCAGGGACCAACGACAGGGCAGGCAGACCGGGGAGCTGTTTTTT	CRDQRQGRQTGELFF
-	-	TRBV18	TRBJ1-2	TGTGCCAGCTCACCACAAAGCAGCAGGAACCCCTATGGCTACACCTTC	CASSPQSSRNPYGYTF
TRBD1	-	TRBV14	TRBJ1-1	TGTGCCAGCAGCCTCCGGGACAGGGGGCGCCTGGCTTTCTTT	CASSLRDRGRLAFF
TRBD2	-	TRBV11-3	TRBJ2-5	TGTGCCAGCAGCCAAGGGACTAGCCCACAAGAGACCCAGTACTTC	CASSQGTSPQETQYF
TRBD1	-	TRBV28	TRBJ1-1	TGTGCCAGCAGTTTCCCCGACAGGGCCACTGAAGCTTTCTTT	CASSFPDRATEAFF
-	-	TRBV5-5	TRBJ1-1	TGTGCCAGCAGCTTGTCAGGGCTGAACACTGAAGCTTTCTTT	CASSLSGLNTEAFF
-	-	TRBV7-2	TRBJ2-1	TGTGCCAGCAGCCCCCAACGGGGATCAATGAATGAGCAGTTCTTC	CASSPQRGSMNEQFF
-	-	TRBV2	TRBJ1-1	TGTGCCAGCAGTCCACAGGGTAGGACTGAAGCTTTCTTT	CASSPQGRTEAFF
-	-	TRBV3-1/TRBV3-2	TRBJ1-4	TGTGCCAGCAGCCAAGTAATCCATGAAAAACTGTTTTTT	CASSQVIHEKLFF
TRBD1	few	TRBV11-2	TRBJ1-2	TGTGCCAGCAGCTCCTTCAACAGGGGGGAATATGGCTACACCTTC	CASSSFNRGEYGYTF